Listed below are T cell receptor beta chains from one sample, sequenced in a study of blood T cells in healthy people across ages. Each CDR3 protein is one row after TCRdb ran MiXCR on the 5' RACE reads. Of 1.5 million to 2 million distinct CDR3 sequences listed, under 30% are singletons. The sequencing sample was made of blood. These receptors came from a woman aged 30 to 39 in good health. The conserved cysteine and the conserved F or W are not part of the CDR3 here. The order of the fields is CDR3 protein, J gene, V gene, CDR3 length, clone size. Size is stated for part of the rows, as once, few or many counts, or as a class when the clone is expanded.

CDR3aa: ASSARDRDAGELF
j_gene: TRBJ2-2
v_gene: TRBV5-1
len: 13
abundance: .

CDR3aa: ASSQDMYQPQH
j_gene: TRBJ1-5
v_gene: TRBV4-1
len: 11
abundance: few

CDR3aa: AWSVLLRGRGSYNEQF
j_gene: TRBJ2-1
v_gene: TRBV30
len: 16
abundance: .

CDR3aa: ASSFDGTLTDTQY
j_gene: TRBJ2-3
v_gene: TRBV7-2
len: 13
abundance: .

CDR3aa: ASSEPTGSTQY
j_gene: TRBJ2-3
v_gene: TRBV10-2
len: 11
abundance: .

CDR3aa: ASSSQGSFYNSPLH
j_gene: TRBJ1-6
v_gene: TRBV28
len: 14
abundance: .

CDR3aa: TSSYEGGLSYNEQF
j_gene: TRBJ2-1
v_gene: TRBV6-5
len: 14
abundance: .

CDR3aa: ASSTGGRYGYT
j_gene: TRBJ1-2
v_gene: TRBV5-1
len: 11
abundance: few

CDR3aa: ASSGRLLPLH
j_gene: TRBJ1-6
v_gene: TRBV5-5
len: 10
abundance: few

CDR3aa: ASSQSQGASNNEQF
j_gene: TRBJ2-1
v_gene: TRBV4-1
len: 14
abundance: many

CDR3aa: ASALDRGGSPLH
j_gene: TRBJ1-6
v_gene: TRBV12-5
len: 12
abundance: .

CDR3aa: SVRLWDEQF
j_gene: TRBJ2-1
v_gene: TRBV29-1
len: 9
abundance: many

CDR3aa: ASSTPRAGNQPQH
j_gene: TRBJ1-5
v_gene: TRBV28
len: 13
abundance: .

CDR3aa: ASSFPRSGVGDRESYT
j_gene: TRBJ1-2
v_gene: TRBV5-4
len: 16
abundance: few

CDR3aa: ASSYEQGYYGYT
j_gene: TRBJ1-2
v_gene: TRBV6-5
len: 12
abundance: many

CDR3aa: SGRLGGGTDTQY
j_gene: TRBJ2-3
v_gene: TRBV29-1
len: 12
abundance: .

CDR3aa: SAARRGPYNEQF
j_gene: TRBJ2-1
v_gene: TRBV20-1
len: 12
abundance: .

CDR3aa: ASSQDRESGANVLT
j_gene: TRBJ2-6
v_gene: TRBV9
len: 14
abundance: few

CDR3aa: ASSYFGVGNEQF
j_gene: TRBJ2-1
v_gene: TRBV6-5
len: 12
abundance: .

CDR3aa: ASSPQAQGAGNEQF
j_gene: TRBJ2-1
v_gene: TRBV7-2
len: 14
abundance: .

CDR3aa: ASRAGNSGANVLT
j_gene: TRBJ2-6
v_gene: TRBV5-1
len: 13
abundance: few

CDR3aa: ASSSVSNQPQH
j_gene: TRBJ1-5
v_gene: TRBV7-9
len: 11
abundance: many

CDR3aa: ASSHRITGTSGQETQY
j_gene: TRBJ2-5
v_gene: TRBV14
len: 16
abundance: .

CDR3aa: ASSNQTEVPYEQY
j_gene: TRBJ2-7
v_gene: TRBV5-1
len: 13
abundance: few

CDR3aa: ASRLTGGHTQETQY
j_gene: TRBJ2-5
v_gene: TRBV7-9
len: 14
abundance: .

CDR3aa: ASSLTPGLSGANVLT
j_gene: TRBJ2-6
v_gene: TRBV28
len: 15
abundance: .

CDR3aa: AWRDLSGGAGEQF
j_gene: TRBJ2-1
v_gene: TRBV30
len: 13
abundance: .

CDR3aa: ANARTSGDNEQY
j_gene: .
v_gene: TRBV2
len: 12
abundance: .

CDR3aa: SSQTGTGITEAF
j_gene: TRBJ1-1
v_gene: TRBV29-1
len: 12
abundance: .

CDR3aa: ASSVPANQKGAF
j_gene: TRBJ1-1
v_gene: TRBV7-9
len: 12
abundance: few

CDR3aa: ASGLGGNGEQF
j_gene: TRBJ2-1
v_gene: TRBV7-3
len: 11
abundance: .

CDR3aa: ASSVYQGGYT
j_gene: TRBJ1-2
v_gene: TRBV19
len: 10
abundance: .

CDR3aa: ASGPAVEAF
j_gene: TRBJ1-1
v_gene: TRBV6-2/TRBV6-3
len: 9
abundance: .

CDR3aa: ASSQVQGSNQPQH
j_gene: TRBJ1-5
v_gene: TRBV4-1
len: 13
abundance: .

CDR3aa: ASSPGDGPYEQY
j_gene: TRBJ2-7
v_gene: TRBV5-1
len: 12
abundance: many

CDR3aa: ASSQDRQGGYT
j_gene: TRBJ1-2
v_gene: TRBV3-1
len: 11
abundance: few

CDR3aa: AISESFLDSMETQY
j_gene: TRBJ2-5
v_gene: TRBV10-3
len: 14
abundance: many

CDR3aa: ASSGTSSYEQY
j_gene: TRBJ2-7
v_gene: TRBV28
len: 11
abundance: many

CDR3aa: ASTEERFYNEQF
j_gene: TRBJ2-1
v_gene: TRBV2
len: 12
abundance: .

CDR3aa: ASSWAGTSGGEQY
j_gene: TRBJ2-7
v_gene: TRBV3-1
len: 13
abundance: many

CDR3aa: SIVIDSIEKLF
j_gene: TRBJ1-4
v_gene: TRBV29-1
len: 11
abundance: .

CDR3aa: SARDPGTRIYEQY
j_gene: TRBJ2-7
v_gene: TRBV20-1
len: 13
abundance: many

CDR3aa: SAGLGVPGTEAF
j_gene: TRBJ1-1
v_gene: TRBV20-1
len: 12
abundance: .

CDR3aa: SVERQFTNYGYT
j_gene: TRBJ1-2
v_gene: TRBV29-1
len: 12
abundance: many

CDR3aa: SARERVDRAF
j_gene: TRBJ1-1
v_gene: TRBV20-1
len: 10
abundance: .

CDR3aa: ASSVTGQGGTGEPF
j_gene: TRBJ2-2
v_gene: TRBV9
len: 14
abundance: few

CDR3aa: ASSETTSGFPYNEQY
j_gene: TRBJ2-4
v_gene: TRBV6-4
len: 15
abundance: .

CDR3aa: ASSSNGASTEKLF
j_gene: TRBJ1-4
v_gene: TRBV5-6
len: 13
abundance: few

CDR3aa: ATSRDPGGSYNEQF
j_gene: TRBJ2-1
v_gene: TRBV15
len: 14
abundance: many

CDR3aa: ATSSSGGQETQY
j_gene: TRBJ2-5
v_gene: TRBV24-1
len: 12
abundance: many

CDR3aa: ASSLAISRAKNIQY
j_gene: TRBJ2-4
v_gene: TRBV5-1
len: 14
abundance: many

CDR3aa: ASSTPHNEQF
j_gene: TRBJ2-1
v_gene: TRBV7-2
len: 10
abundance: few

CDR3aa: SAPRVVSYNEQF
j_gene: TRBJ2-1
v_gene: TRBV20-1
len: 12
abundance: few